The T cell receptor beta chain under discussion was sequenced for a study of cytomegalovirus exposure and HLA in healthy donors. The CDR3 sequence is 15 residues long. Germline CDR1 and CDR2: SGHNT and YYREEE (reference sequence). Trimming removed 4 bases at V and 3 bases at J, with 16 bases between. Study-level results: In a later analysis, HLA-associated TCR beta chains were more clonally expanded than equally common others.

PCR primers comprised 60 Vbeta and 13 Jbeta primers. Clones were sequenced by immunoSEQ multiplex PCR, and TCRdb holds only the in-frame ones, with some missing. The sample shows 85,000 to 100,000 clones, approximately 84% of them seen only once. As for this clone: Antigen: not known.

The sample was PBMCs. V gene TRBV5-4 combines with J gene TRBJ1-1; TRBD1 is a possible D gene (5 bases). This receptor was taken from a girl aged 2 to 10 in good health and CMV-seropositive. CDR3 in DNA: TGTGCCAGCAGCCTGGTGGGCGGGGCCCACACTGAAGCTTTCTTT. Its protein product is CASSLVGGAHTEAFF.